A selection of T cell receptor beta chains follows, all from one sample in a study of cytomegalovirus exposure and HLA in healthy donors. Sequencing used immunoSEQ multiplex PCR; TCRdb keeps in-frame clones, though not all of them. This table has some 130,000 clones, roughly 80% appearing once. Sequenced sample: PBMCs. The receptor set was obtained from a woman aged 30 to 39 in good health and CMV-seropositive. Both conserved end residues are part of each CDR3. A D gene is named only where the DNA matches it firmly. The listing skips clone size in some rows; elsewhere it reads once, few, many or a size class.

TGCAGTGTTAAGCGGACCCCCCTCCACTTT,CSVKRTPLHF,TRBJ1-6,NA,TRBV20-1,NA
TGCGCCAGCAGCCAAGATTTGCAGGGCTCCTACAATGAGCAGTTCTTC,CASSQDLQGSYNEQFF,TRBJ2-1,NA,TRBV4-3,NA
TGTGCCAGCAGACAGGGACAGTCTTCCTACGAGCAGTACTTC,CASRQGQSSYEQYF,TRBJ2-7,NA,TRBV7-9,TRBD1
TGTGCCAGCAGCCCCGGGTCCGGGGAGCTGTTTTTT,CASSPGSGELFF,TRBJ2-2,NA,TRBV7-3,NA
TGTGCCAGCAGTTCTTGGACAGGGCAAGAGACCCAGTACTTC,CASSSWTGQETQYF,TRBJ2-5,NA,TRBV28,TRBD1
TGTGCCAGCAGCTCCGATTGGCCCTCCACTGAAGCTTTCTTT,CASSSDWPSTEAFF,TRBJ1-1,once,TRBV7-2,NA
TGTGCCAGCTCAGGGACAGGCGGGACAAATCAGCCCCAGCATTTT,CASSGTGGTNQPQHF,TRBJ1-5,few,TRBV18,TRBD1
TGTGCCAGCAGCCAAGCGGGGGGGAGTTACGAGCAGTACTTC,CASSQAGGSYEQYF,TRBJ2-7,NA,TRBV4-2,TRBD2
TGCGCCAGCAGCCAAGGGAGAGCGGGGGGGTTGACAGATACGCAGTATTTT,CASSQGRAGGLTDTQYF,TRBJ2-3,NA,TRBV4-1,TRBD2
TGCGCCAGCAGCCCTGAGGGTCTTTCGACCGGGGAGCTGTTTTTT,CASSPEGLSTGELFF,TRBJ2-2,NA,TRBV4-3,NA
TGTGCCAGCTGGGGGACAGGGGGCCCAGATACGCAGTATTTT,CASWGTGGPDTQYF,TRBJ2-3,NA,TRBV28,TRBD1
TGTGCCAGCACAAGACAGGGGTCAGATACGCAGTATTTT,CASTRQGSDTQYF,TRBJ2-3,NA,TRBV6-1,TRBD1